This T cell receptor beta chain was found in a study of long-term antiretroviral therapy in people with HIV. On the study more broadly: The 2015 immediate-ART recommendation came about a decade after the earliest samples.

Details on this clone: The antigen is unknown.

Researchers report immunoSEQ v3.0 was run at survey level. Profiled with immunoSEQ multiplex PCR; TCRdb holds only in-frame clones, not every one. The table includes some 34,000 clones, about 95% detected once. The CDR3 length is 16 residues. V lost 4 bases, J lost 2 bases, and 8 bases stayed unmatched. CDR1 and CDR2 from the germline V gene are SGHTS and YDEGEE. The study's findings and limits: After ART, diversity increased yet remained lower than transplant donor controls. Narrower CDR3 length ranges marked HIV repertoires relative to controls. The repertoire was dominated at all time points by clones expanded before ART.

The sample in question was unsorted PBMCs, obtained around 6.6 years after starting antiretroviral therapy. This TCR derives from a man aged 25-45 years with HIV. V usage is TRBV5-8 and J usage is TRBJ2-2; 7 nucleotides agree with TRBD2. The chain's CDR3 is CASSPGTIQNTGELFF. DNA of the CDR3: TGTGCCAGCAGCCCTGGGACTATTCAAAACACCGGGGAGCTGTTTTTT. Full variable domain (remainder filled in from reference TRBV5-8 and TRBJ2-2): EAGVTQSPTHLIKTRGQQATLRCSPISGHTSVYWYQQALGLGLQFLLWYDEGEERNRGNFPPRFSGRQFPNYSSELNVNALELEDSALYLCASSPGTIQNTGELFFGEGSRLTVL.